This T cell receptor (beta chain) came from a study of CD8+ T cells in alopecia areata (dated by TCRdb to 2016 to 2018). Study-wide context: Treated patients were enrolled in an open-label pilot trial of oral tofacitinib at 5 to 10 mg twice daily for moderate-to-severe alopecia areata. Patients received tofacitinib for 6 to 18 months and were then followed off drug for 6 months to check for delayed response and recurrence. The SALT score, which quantifies the percentage of affected scalp surface area, was used to measure disease severity in treated patients. To study T cell clonal expansion in alopecia areata, the researchers applied high-throughput TCRbeta sequencing to both the C3H/HeJ mouse model and human patients. Human TCRbeta sequencing covered scalp tissue and sorted CD4+ and CD8+ peripheral blood T cells from patchy and totalis/universalis alopecia areata patients and healthy controls. Tofacitinib-treated patients had biopsies at baseline and at 4 and 24 weeks of treatment, with a later scalp biopsy in several patients. Clonality in the scalp was compared among normal scalp (n=4), patchy alopecia areata scalp (n=8), and alopecia totalis/universalis scalp (n=8). RNA was obtained with the PAXgene miRNA kit for fixed scalp, the miRNeasy kit for PBMCs, and the RNeasy kit for mouse skin. TCRbeta CDR3 regions were amplified by immunoSEQ multiplex PCR using 35 Vbeta forward and 13 Jbeta reverse primers. What the research found in general, with its limitations: Lesional scalp, especially in alopecia totalis/universalis, showed higher clonality and more expanded CD8+ clones than normal scalp, suggesting antigenic drive. Tofacitinib significantly decreased scalp clonality and the number of expanded CD8+ clones among the top 100 scalp clones. During tofacitinib treatment, many expanded lesional clones stuck around in both scalp and blood, and this persistence may partly explain why relapse happens after treatment is stopped. Because the treated cohort was small and had only one nonresponder, larger studies are needed to examine links between baseline CD8+ expansion and response. Scalp TCR repertoire analysis is complicated because resident alphabeta T cells in normal human skin are also sequenced, whereas mouse skin is dominated by gammadelta T cells. Shared TCR sequences between patients were less evident than in mice, which may be partly attributable to HLA diversity in the patient population.

Compared with germline, V lacks 5 bases and J lacks 3 bases; bases without a gene match: 8. The germline V gene encodes CDR1 SGHDN and CDR2 FVKESK. The CDR3 has 16 amino acids, counting the end cysteine and phenylalanine. Only CDR3 DNA remains: 48 bases, in frame from the first base. Preparation of the library involved the immunoSEQ multiplex PCR assay. For TCR sequencing, RNA was extracted from every sample and reverse transcribed into cDNA to serve as template. First-strand cDNA was synthesized using SuperScript III with a 2:1 mix of oligo-dT and random hexamers. A synthetic immune receptor repertoire was used to measure amplification bias, and any remaining bias was corrected computationally. The study's own analysis went as follows. Raw reads were preprocessed for error removal, and CDR3 was defined according to IMGT conventions as running from the conserved cysteine to phenylalanine. Clonality was computed by normalizing Shannon entropy by log2 of the number of productive unique TCRs and subtracting the result from 1. CD4 or CD8 identity of scalp clones was inferred by cross-referencing scalp TCRbeta sequences with sorted blood CD4 and CD8 repertoires. In TCRdb, the immuneACCESS table is reduced to in-frame sequences with V and J assigned. These tables do not hold every clone; where another copy was compared, an unresolved V gene accounts for under half, and the others remain unexplained. The V and J calls and the clone size are those of that table, but D and trimming were determined from the DNA. This sample has 150,000 to 200,000 clones in its table, and about 65% of those were observed once. Approximately 1.3% of the sample goes to the ten largest clones.

As to this clone: Its antigen is still unknown. No base qualities exist here, and no much larger clone lies one base off it.

The treatment or condition label for this specimen denotes: oral pan-JAK inhibitor, 5-10 mg twice daily. Peripheral blood and lesional scalp punch biopsies were obtained from patients with alopecia areata. PBMCs were isolated by density centrifugation and stained for CD3, CD4 and CD8, after which CD4+ and CD8+ T cells were sorted on a FACSAria. The chain is encoded by TRBV14 joined to TRBJ2-4; TRBD2 agrees with 9 junctional bases. The sample here was CD4+ T cells sorted from blood, taken at week 49, from a patient treated with tofacitinib. This receptor was obtained from a human donor with alopecia areata. The sequenced DNA: TGTGCCAGCAGCGATGCAGCGGGGGGTTACAAAAACATTCAGTACTTC. Its protein reads: CASSDAAGGYKNIQYF.